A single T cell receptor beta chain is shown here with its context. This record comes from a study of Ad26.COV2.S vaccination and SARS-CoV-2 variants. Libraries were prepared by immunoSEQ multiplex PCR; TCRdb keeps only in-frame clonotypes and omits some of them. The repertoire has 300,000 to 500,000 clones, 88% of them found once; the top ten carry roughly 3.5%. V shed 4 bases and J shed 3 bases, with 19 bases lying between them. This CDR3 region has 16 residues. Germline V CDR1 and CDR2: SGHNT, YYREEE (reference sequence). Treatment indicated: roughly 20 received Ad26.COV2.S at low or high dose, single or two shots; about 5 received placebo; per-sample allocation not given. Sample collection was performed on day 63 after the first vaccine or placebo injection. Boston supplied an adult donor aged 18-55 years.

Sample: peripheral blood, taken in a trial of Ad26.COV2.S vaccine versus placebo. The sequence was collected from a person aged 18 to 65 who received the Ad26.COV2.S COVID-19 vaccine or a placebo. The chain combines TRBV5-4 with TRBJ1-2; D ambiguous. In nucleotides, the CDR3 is TGTGCCAGCAGCACCATAGACCGCCGTGGGGACTATGGCTACACCTTC. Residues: CASSTIDRRGDYGYTF.